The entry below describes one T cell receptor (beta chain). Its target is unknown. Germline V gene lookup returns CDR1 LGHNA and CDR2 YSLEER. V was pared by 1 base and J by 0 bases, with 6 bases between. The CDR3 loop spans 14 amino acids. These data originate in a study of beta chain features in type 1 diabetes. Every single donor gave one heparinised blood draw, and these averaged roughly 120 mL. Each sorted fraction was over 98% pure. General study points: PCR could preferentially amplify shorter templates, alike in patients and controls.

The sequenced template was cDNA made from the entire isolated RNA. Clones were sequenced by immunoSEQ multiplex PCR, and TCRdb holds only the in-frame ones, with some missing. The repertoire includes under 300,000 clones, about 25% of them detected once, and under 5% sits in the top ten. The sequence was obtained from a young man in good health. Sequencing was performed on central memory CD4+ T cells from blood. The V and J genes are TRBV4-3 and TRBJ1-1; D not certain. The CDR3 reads CASSQVAVNTEAFF. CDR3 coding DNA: TGCGCCAGCAGCCAAGTGGCGGTGAACACTGAAGCTTTCTTT.